There are a few counts of the clone carrying this TCR beta chain. The germline V gene encodes CDR1 MGHRA and CDR2 YSYEKL. The trim removed 1 base at V and 5 bases at J, leaving 6 bases unmatched. This CDR3 contains 16 residues. This entry belongs to a study of blood T cells in healthy people across ages. The second PCR ran roughly 7 to 12 cycles with a sample-barcoded 5' primer and J-beta primers. TCRdb redid the calling of the 5' RACE reads with MiXCR, one entry per CDR3 protein. This table has nearly 800,000 distinct CDR3 sequences, 25% appearing once. The same data also contributed to another study, on T cells of mothers and their children.

The sequenced sample was blood. This receptor was identified in a boy aged 10-17 years in good health. The genes are TRBV4-1 and TRBJ1-1, with 11 positions matching TRBD1. CDR3 sequence: CASSQAGQGALTEAFF. The CDR3 bases are TGCGCCAGCAGCCAAGCTGGACAGGGGGCGCTTACTGAAGCTTTCTTT.